These T cell receptor beta chains were read from a single sample in a study of human T cells and chemical hapten exposure. Via MiXCR, TCRdb re-called the RACE reads, giving one row per CDR3 protein. The sample has roughly 260,000 distinct CDR3 sequences; 7.5% to 9% are singletons. The specimen comprised whole blood, sampled in connection with sensitization to the hapten diphenylcyclopropenone (DPC). Source of these receptors: a woman between 35 and 50 years old with alopecia areata. Some clones in this sample may be carry-over from other donors' samples. Both conserved end residues are part of each CDR3. Fields, in order: D gene, J gene, V gene, clone size, CDR3 protein, CDR3 DNA. The D gene is left open where the match is weak. Size is stated for part of the rows, as once, few or many counts, or as a class when the clone is expanded.

d_call: .; j_call: TRBJ1-5; v_call: TRBV19; clone_size: few; cdr3_aa: CASSDLSSNQPQHF; cdr3_nt: TGTGCCAGTAGCGACCTCAGTAGCAATCAGCCCCAGCATTTT
d_call: .; j_call: TRBJ2-2; v_call: TRBV13; clone_size: .; cdr3_aa: CASRLSRGELFF; cdr3_nt: TGTGCCAGCAGACTCTCAAGGGGGGAGCTGTTTTTT
d_call: .; j_call: TRBJ2-6; v_call: TRBV9; clone_size: .; cdr3_aa: CASREPFSGANVLTF; cdr3_nt: TGTGCCAGCCGGGAACCCTTCTCTGGGGCCAACGTCCTGACTTTC
d_call: .; j_call: TRBJ1-3; v_call: TRBV20-1; clone_size: few; cdr3_aa: CSAPDGRSGNTIYF; cdr3_nt: TGCAGTGCTCCCGACGGACGCTCTGGAAACACCATATATTTT
d_call: .; j_call: TRBJ2-7; v_call: TRBV27; clone_size: few; cdr3_aa: CASMDPLREQYF; cdr3_nt: TGTGCCAGCATGGACCCGTTACGCGAGCAGTACTTC
d_call: TRBD2; j_call: TRBJ2-1; v_call: TRBV7-9; clone_size: .; cdr3_aa: CASSFPTSGRSDEQFF; cdr3_nt: TGTGCCAGCAGCTTCCCTACTAGCGGGAGATCAGATGAGCAGTTCTTC
d_call: .; j_call: TRBJ2-5; v_call: TRBV20-1; clone_size: .; cdr3_aa: CSARGGTQETQYF; cdr3_nt: TGCAGTGCTAGAGGCGGGACCCAAGAGACCCAGTACTTC
d_call: TRBD1; j_call: TRBJ2-5; v_call: TRBV27; clone_size: .; cdr3_aa: CASSFPSSDRGLQETQYF; cdr3_nt: TGTGCCAGCAGTTTCCCCTCCTCAGACAGGGGCTTGCAAGAGACCCAGTACTTC
d_call: TRBD1; j_call: TRBJ2-2; v_call: TRBV29-1; clone_size: many; cdr3_aa: CSADPGTGATGELFF; cdr3_nt: TGCAGCGCCGACCCCGGGACAGGGGCCACCGGGGAGCTGTTTTTT
d_call: .; j_call: TRBJ1-2; v_call: TRBV5-1; clone_size: many; cdr3_aa: CASSPGGTNYGYTF; cdr3_nt: TGCGCCAGCAGCCCTGGGGGAACTAACTATGGCTACACCTTC
d_call: .; j_call: TRBJ2-7; v_call: TRBV10-3; clone_size: few; cdr3_aa: CAISAGVADEQYF; cdr3_nt: TGTGCCATCAGTGCGGGGGTAGCGGACGAGCAGTACTTC
d_call: TRBD1; j_call: TRBJ2-7; v_call: TRBV7-9; clone_size: .; cdr3_aa: CASSPPNRGTYEQYF; cdr3_nt: TGTGCCAGCAGCCCCCCGAACAGGGGTACCTACGAGCAGTACTTC
d_call: .; j_call: TRBJ1-2; v_call: TRBV28; clone_size: .; cdr3_aa: CASSATGYRLYGYTF; cdr3_nt: TGTGCCAGCAGTGCCACAGGGTATCGGCTCTATGGCTACACCTTC
d_call: TRBD2; j_call: TRBJ2-1; v_call: TRBV6-5; clone_size: many; cdr3_aa: CASSYIASGRHEQFF; cdr3_nt: TGTGCCAGCAGTTACATCGCTAGCGGGAGACATGAGCAGTTCTTC
d_call: .; j_call: TRBJ1-3; v_call: TRBV7-2; clone_size: .; cdr3_aa: CASSLYGTSGNTIYF; cdr3_nt: TGTGCCAGCAGCTTGTACGGTACCTCTGGAAACACCATATATTTT
d_call: TRBD2; j_call: TRBJ2-2; v_call: TRBV5-1; clone_size: few; cdr3_aa: CASSKMGLAGARGTGELFF; cdr3_nt: TGCGCCAGCAGCAAGATGGGACTAGCGGGAGCGAGAGGCACCGGGGAGCTGTTTTTT
d_call: .; j_call: TRBJ2-3; v_call: TRBV20-1; clone_size: .; cdr3_aa: CSALADPAQDTQYF; cdr3_nt: TGCAGTGCTTTAGCGGACCCAGCCCAGGATACGCAGTATTTT
d_call: .; j_call: TRBJ2-3; v_call: TRBV7-2; clone_size: few; cdr3_aa: CASSLNTQYF; cdr3_nt: TGTGCCAGCAGCTTGAACACGCAGTATTTT
d_call: TRBD2; j_call: TRBJ2-3; v_call: TRBV12-3/TRBV12-4; clone_size: few; cdr3_aa: CASSLNPGLAVDTQYF; cdr3_nt: TGTGCCAGCAGCCTAAATCCGGGACTAGCCGTCGATACGCAGTATTTT
d_call: TRBD2; j_call: TRBJ2-1; v_call: TRBV7-2; clone_size: many; cdr3_aa: CASSRLAGSSSYNEQFF; cdr3_nt: TGTGCCAGCAGCCGACTAGCGGGCTCAAGCTCCTACAATGAGCAGTTCTTC
d_call: .; j_call: TRBJ1-4; v_call: TRBV4-2; clone_size: .; cdr3_aa: CASSQDHTGTGKSKGLLSREKLFF; cdr3_nt: TGTGCCAGCAGCCAAGATCATACGGGTACAGGGAAGTCGAAGGGCCTTCTTTCCCGCGAAAAACTGTTTTTT
d_call: .; j_call: TRBJ2-7; v_call: TRBV20-1; clone_size: few; cdr3_aa: CSARDLGTSQYF; cdr3_nt: TGCAGTGCTAGAGATCTAGGGACCTCGCAGTACTTC
d_call: .; j_call: TRBJ2-7; v_call: TRBV7-9; clone_size: .; cdr3_aa: CASSLVSGTFIYEQYF; cdr3_nt: TGTGCCAGCAGCTTAGTCTCCGGGACTTTTATCTACGAGCAGTACTTC
d_call: .; j_call: TRBJ2-5; v_call: TRBV28; clone_size: few; cdr3_aa: CASSPWDLTYQETQYF; cdr3_nt: TGTGCCAGCAGTCCATGGGACTTAACGTACCAAGAGACCCAGTACTTC
d_call: TRBD1; j_call: TRBJ1-4; v_call: TRBV28; clone_size: many; cdr3_aa: CASMRGLSEKLFF; cdr3_nt: TGTGCCAGCATGAGGGGGCTGAGTGAAAAACTGTTTTTT
d_call: TRBD1; j_call: TRBJ1-1; v_call: TRBV10-1; clone_size: .; cdr3_aa: CASSESRDRGSTEAFF; cdr3_nt: TGCGCCAGCAGTGAGTCGAGGGACAGGGGAAGCACTGAAGCTTTCTTT
d_call: TRBD2; j_call: TRBJ2-5; v_call: TRBV9; clone_size: few; cdr3_aa: CASSVGALAGRETQYF; cdr3_nt: TGTGCCAGCAGCGTGGGAGCCCTAGCGGGTCGAGAGACCCAGTACTTC
d_call: .; j_call: TRBJ2-5; v_call: TRBV6-2/TRBV6-3; clone_size: few; cdr3_aa: CASSYPTGGVQETQYF; cdr3_nt: TGTGCCAGCAGTTACCCCACAGGAGGGGTCCAAGAGACCCAGTACTTC
d_call: .; j_call: TRBJ2-2; v_call: TRBV20-1; clone_size: .; cdr3_aa: CSARDRAAGELFF; cdr3_nt: TGCAGTGCTAGAGATCGAGCGGCCGGGGAGCTGTTTTTT
d_call: .; j_call: TRBJ1-1; v_call: TRBV5-1; clone_size: .; cdr3_aa: CASSWGQYMNTEAFF; cdr3_nt: TGCGCCAGCAGCTGGGGGCAGTATATGAACACTGAAGCTTTCTTT
d_call: .; j_call: TRBJ1-4; v_call: TRBV12-3/TRBV12-4; clone_size: many; cdr3_aa: CASSSVGRENEKLFF; cdr3_nt: TGTGCCAGCAGTTCAGTGGGCAGGGAAAATGAAAAACTGTTTTTT
d_call: .; j_call: TRBJ2-1; v_call: TRBV12-3/TRBV12-4; clone_size: many; cdr3_aa: CASSHRYADEQFF; cdr3_nt: TGTGCCAGCAGCCACCGTTACGCCGATGAGCAGTTCTTC
d_call: .; j_call: TRBJ2-1; v_call: TRBV7-2; clone_size: few; cdr3_aa: CASSLVGGTYNEQFF; cdr3_nt: TGTGCCAGCAGCTTAGTAGGGGGGACCTACAATGAGCAGTTCTTC
d_call: .; j_call: TRBJ1-5; v_call: TRBV7-8; clone_size: few; cdr3_aa: CASSLAGPGVYQPQHF; cdr3_nt: TGTGCCAGCAGCTTAGCGGGACCGGGGGTATATCAGCCCCAGCATTTT
d_call: TRBD2; j_call: TRBJ2-5; v_call: TRBV25-1; clone_size: .; cdr3_aa: CASSEIAGTQYF; cdr3_nt: TGTGCCAGCAGTGAGATAGCGGGAACCCAGTACTTC
d_call: .; j_call: TRBJ2-1; v_call: TRBV28; clone_size: .; cdr3_aa: CASSLGLPDEQFF; cdr3_nt: TGTGCCAGCAGTTTAGGGCTCCCGGATGAGCAGTTCTTC
d_call: TRBD2; j_call: TRBJ2-1; v_call: TRBV14; clone_size: many; cdr3_aa: CASSQDEGTSGRNEQFF; cdr3_nt: TGTGCCAGCAGCCAAGACGAGGGGACTAGCGGGCGGAATGAGCAGTTCTTC
d_call: .; j_call: TRBJ2-7; v_call: TRBV4-1; clone_size: .; cdr3_aa: CASSQEGYEQYF; cdr3_nt: TGCGCCAGCAGCCAAGAAGGATACGAGCAGTACTTC
d_call: .; j_call: TRBJ2-1; v_call: TRBV12-3/TRBV12-4; clone_size: .; cdr3_aa: CASSRLGLGEQFF; cdr3_nt: TGTGCCAGCAGTAGACTAGGTCTAGGTGAGCAGTTCTTC
d_call: TRBD1; j_call: TRBJ1-1; v_call: TRBV6-2/TRBV6-3; clone_size: .; cdr3_aa: CASSFLGQETEAFF; cdr3_nt: TGTGCCAGCAGCTTCCTAGGACAGGAGACTGAAGCTTTCTTT
d_call: .; j_call: TRBJ1-2; v_call: TRBV5-1; clone_size: few; cdr3_aa: CASSLGAGTNYGYTF; cdr3_nt: TGCGCCAGCAGCTTGGGAGCCGGGACAAACTATGGCTACACCTTC